The entry below gives a single TCR beta chain sequence along with its context. Produced via immunoSEQ multiplex PCR; TCRdb's table is partial and in-frame only. Of roughly 250,000 clones in the sample, just over 90% are singletons; the top ten hold under 2.5%. The data were taken from a study of blood T cell repertoires in COVID-19. Across the study: Sources were T cells, B-cell-depleted T cells, or PBMCs; the material itself was cDNA or gDNA.

Germline V lookup: CDR1 SGDLS, CDR2 YYNGEE. With 3 bases clipped from V and 7 bases from J, the junction kept 14 bases outside the gene matches. The CDR3 consists of 18 residues. The source is a woman between 18 and 29 years old who had recovered from COVID-19. The sample comprised PBMCs or T cells enriched from blood (not recorded which). The chain recombines TRBV9 with TRBJ2-1, with TRBD2 matching over 12 bases. CDR3 protein: CASSARGGGTSGRNEQFF. CDR3 sequence (DNA): TGTGCCAGCAGCGCCCGGGGAGGGGGAACTAGCGGGAGGAATGAGCAGTTCTTC. Together with reference TRBV9 and TRBJ2-1, the CDR3 gives the full variable domain: DSGVTQTPKHLITATGQRVTLRCSPRSGDLSVYWYQQSLDQGLQFLIQYYNGEERAKGNILERFSAQQFPDLHSELNLSSLELGDSALYFCASSARGGGTSGRNEQFFGPGTRLTVL.